This entry concerns a single T cell receptor beta chain. The data were taken from a study of blood T cell repertoires in COVID-19. As for the study in general: The origin of the acute and convalescent COVID-19 samples was the United States, Italy and Spain.

In germline, CDR1 is SGDLS, CDR2 YYNGEE. Trimming took off 4 bases at V and 8 bases at J, with 16 bases between the two ends. The CDR3 runs to 14 residues. Methods used by the authors: By means of reference gene primer amplification, nucleated cell counts were estimated. Repertoires were generated with immunoSEQ multiplex PCR, while TCRdb's copy carries only in-frame clones and drops some. The DNA gave D and trimming, while V, J and clone size come from that table. The sample lists about 60,000 clones; about four fifths were seen once. This TCR came from a human donor in a cohort sampled during active COVID-19. Sample: peripheral blood. The chain employs TRBV9 and TRBJ2-1; tentatively, D is TRBD2 (6 bases). CDR3 nucleotide sequence: TGTGCCAGCAGCCGATCCGGGGGTTTGGATGAGCAGTTCTTC. Encoded protein: CASSRSGGLDEQFF.